Listed below are T cell receptor beta chains from one sample, sequenced in a study of control samples from healthy donors and cancer patients. Here immunoSEQ multiplex PCR was the method, and the copy in TCRdb shows in-frame clones only, minus some. The table includes approximately 100,000 clones, about 85% detected once. The sample comprised blood. The receptors were sampled from a woman between 35 and 50 years old in good health. Each CDR3 is given with its conserved first and last residue. A D gene is named only where the DNA matches it firmly. Clone size is not always given. Where it is, it says once, few, many or a class for expanded clones.

abundance: -
v_gene: TRBV5-5
d_gene: TRBD1
len: 14
j_gene: TRBJ2-7
CDR3nt: TGTGCCAGCAGCCCCGGGACAGGGGGAGGCGAGCAGTACTTC
CDR3aa: CASSPGTGGGEQYF

abundance: -
v_gene: TRBV6-1
d_gene: -
len: 16
j_gene: TRBJ2-2
CDR3nt: TGTGCCAGCAGTGATGGGCCGGGCGGAACGGCCGGGGAGCTGTTTTTT
CDR3aa: CASSDGPGGTAGELFF

abundance: -
v_gene: TRBV19
d_gene: -
len: 13
j_gene: TRBJ1-2
CDR3nt: TGTGCCAGTAGTATGGGAGGGGGCTATGGCTACACCTTC
CDR3aa: CASSMGGGYGYTF

abundance: -
v_gene: TRBV6-5
d_gene: -
len: 13
j_gene: TRBJ1-2
CDR3nt: TGTGCCAGCAGTTACTCGCTGAACTATGGCTACACCTTC
CDR3aa: CASSYSLNYGYTF

abundance: -
v_gene: TRBV6-2/TRBV6-3
d_gene: TRBD1
len: 14
j_gene: TRBJ2-7
CDR3nt: TGTGCCAGCAGCTCCCGGACAGGGGGCGCGGAGCAGGCCTTC
CDR3aa: CASSSRTGGAEQAF

abundance: -
v_gene: TRBV6-5
d_gene: -
len: 13
j_gene: TRBJ2-7
CDR3nt: TGTGCCAGCAGTTGGACGTTATCCTACGAGCAGTACTTC
CDR3aa: CASSWTLSYEQYF

abundance: once
v_gene: TRBV7-6
d_gene: -
len: 17
j_gene: TRBJ2-3
CDR3nt: TGTGCCAGCAGCTTAAGGCCGAGTTCCGGGCCACAAAATACGCAGTATTTT
CDR3aa: CASSLRPSSGPQNTQYF

abundance: -
v_gene: TRBV30
d_gene: TRBD2
len: 14
j_gene: TRBJ2-1
CDR3nt: TGTGCCTGGAGTGGGACTAGCGGCGCGGGTGAGCAGTTCTTC
CDR3aa: CAWSGTSGAGEQFF

abundance: -
v_gene: TRBV9
d_gene: -
len: 14
j_gene: TRBJ1-1
CDR3nt: TGTGCCAGCAGCTCCAGGAGTGGAGGGACTGAAGCTTTCTTT
CDR3aa: CASSSRSGGTEAFF

abundance: -
v_gene: TRBV12-3/TRBV12-4
d_gene: -
len: 13
j_gene: TRBJ1-5
CDR3nt: TGTGCCAGCTCCATTGGGGGTTATCAGCCCCAGCATTTT
CDR3aa: CASSIGGYQPQHF

abundance: -
v_gene: TRBV2
d_gene: TRBD2
len: 17
j_gene: TRBJ2-1
CDR3nt: TGTGCCAGCAGTGAAGCGCGGAGGACTAGCGGGGCCCATGAGCAGTTCTTC
CDR3aa: CASSEARRTSGAHEQFF

abundance: -
v_gene: TRBV3-1/TRBV3-2
d_gene: -
len: 14
j_gene: TRBJ1-3
CDR3nt: TGTGCCAGCAGCCAAGGGTTCAGCCGAAACACCATATATTTT
CDR3aa: CASSQGFSRNTIYF

abundance: -
v_gene: TRBV3-1/TRBV3-2
d_gene: TRBD2
len: 17
j_gene: TRBJ2-7
CDR3nt: TGTGCCAGCAGCCAAGATTTACCCGGGACTACACTTACAAAGCAGTACTTC
CDR3aa: CASSQDLPGTTLTKQYF

abundance: -
v_gene: TRBV19
d_gene: -
len: 15
j_gene: TRBJ1-2
CDR3nt: TGTGCCAGTAGTGCCGGTGAGGGTCGAAGGTATGGCTACACCTTC
CDR3aa: CASSAGEGRRYGYTF

abundance: -
v_gene: TRBV6-2/TRBV6-3
d_gene: -
len: 13
j_gene: TRBJ1-2
CDR3nt: TGTGCCAGCAGCCGCGCAGGGAACTATGGCTACACCTTC
CDR3aa: CASSRAGNYGYTF

abundance: -
v_gene: TRBV24-1
d_gene: TRBD1
len: 13
j_gene: TRBJ2-1
CDR3nt: TGTGCCACAGAGGACAGGGCCTCTAATGAGCAGTTCTTC
CDR3aa: CATEDRASNEQFF

abundance: -
v_gene: TRBV5-8
d_gene: -
len: 15
j_gene: TRBJ1-5
CDR3nt: TGTGCCAGCAGCTTAAACTTGGGGCCGCCTCAGCCCCAGCATTTT
CDR3aa: CASSLNLGPPQPQHF

abundance: -
v_gene: TRBV6-6
d_gene: -
len: 13
j_gene: TRBJ1-6
CDR3nt: TGTGCCAGCAGAGCCGCGAGTAATTCACCCCTCCACTTT
CDR3aa: CASRAASNSPLHF